This TCR beta chain is from a study of cytomegalovirus exposure and HLA in healthy donors (dated by TCRdb to 2017 to 2019). Looking at the study overall: In an earlier analysis of several hundred of the donors, around 290 Gb of sequence data and 95 million to 130 million unique TCR beta sequences from 150 million to 200 million T cells were reported. Rather than using new phenotypic data, the later analysis identified candidate immune exposures from TCR beta sequences and from how often those sequences occurred across donors. On average, roughly 250,000 unique TCR beta nucleotide sequences were sequenced per donor among some 420 genotyped donors of the cohort, with roughly a sixth of those sequences being non-productive. Several DR-DQ haplotypes were handled as single units for association and clustering because linkage in the cohort was strong. Among the roughly 400 genotyped donors, approximately 77% belonged to the genetic ancestry cluster associated with self-reported Caucasian donors. Donor age, sex, ethnicity and CMV serostatus were compiled alongside the repertoire data. A later analysis re-examined previously published TCR beta repertoires from more than 550 donors and added high-resolution HLA genotyping to investigate patterns of TCR occurrence. In an earlier analysis of around 540 of the donors, high-throughput TCR beta sequencing was used to judge whether each TCR beta V gene segment behaved as functional or pseudogenic. Typing coverage varied by locus: roughly 620-640 donors for A, B, C, DRB1 and DQB1; more than 500 for DQA1; approximately 610 for DPA1; approximately 450 for DPB1. To predict cytomegalovirus infection status, the study brought together high-throughput TCR immunosequencing, statistical association of individual TCRs with disease status, and machine learning. A later genetic analysis used genome-wide SNP genotypes for about 60% of the roughly 700 donors, treating that subset as a discovery cohort. Every repertoire in the discovery cohort had been generated on one and the same sequencing platform. HLA typing covered class I and class II loci at four-digit resolution. In addition to the first cohort of around 670 subjects, a separate validation cohort of approximately 120 different subjects was used. An early release that covered fewer than 800 HLA-typed donors contained 250 to 350 gigabases of sequencing data and tens of millions of unique TCR sequences. Using immunosequencing, the study profiled T cell repertoires from about 610 subjects and related those repertoires to cytomegalovirus serostatus. The aim of the study was to test whether cataloging public T cell receptors could identify signatures of past pathogen exposure. Broader findings and caveats from the paper: Several of the top co-occurrence clusters appeared to be linked to parvovirus B19, influenza, CMV and Epstein-Barr virus, according to a later analysis. Approximately 18 rarely observed V segments, including chromosome 9 orphons, were excluded from the earlier analysis of approximately 600 of the donors because counts were too low. Cytomegalovirus status was reported to be diagnosed by the classifier with high specificity and sensitivity in both the original and validation cohorts. A cluster of highly shared sequence variants was judged likely to represent a technical artifact of the sequencing pipeline. Correlated functional status among segregating V segments might be attributable to linkage disequilibrium, but an unknown experimental factor could not be ruled out. A later analysis found that HLA-associated TCR beta chains were more clonally expanded and had lower generation probabilities than equally common non-associated chains. Broadly in line with IMGT annotations, most TCR beta V segments showed up in productive rearrangements about 90% or about 30% of the time in an earlier analysis of several hundred of the donors. A later analysis associated around 16,000 TCR beta sequences with specific HLA alleles at a false discovery rate of 0.05. While some public TCRs were present in many individuals, most TCR sequences turned up only very rarely across donors. In vitro tests confirmed that a few of the cytomegalovirus-associated TCR beta chains recognize cytomegalovirus antigens. V-gene and J-gene trimming of TCR beta chains was associated with a missense DCLRE1C variant in a later genetic analysis, and the association was replicated in an independent cohort. In a later analysis, TCR association rates were found to vary across HLA loci, with the most associated TCRs seen for DRB1 alleles and the fewest for HLA-C alleles. The study gave a list of 150 to 200 TCR beta chains associated with cytomegalovirus. A later genetic analysis reported fewer N-insertions in productive TCRs among donors in an Asian-associated ancestry cluster than the roughly 700-donor mean. The only immune exposure information available for the cohort was CMV serostatus. The cohort was sequenced for TCR beta chains only, and without alpha or paired-chain data the features that could be detected were limited. Presence/absence analyses assumed roughly uniform sequencing depth across donors, an assumption that may not hold. Some IMGT-functional V segments, including TRBV6-2 and TRBV6-3, could not be distinguished by the 87-base-pair reads and were therefore excluded. A further reported finding was that TCR beta sequences accurately predicted the HLA-A and HLA-B alleles for most subjects in the first cohort. Because HLA typing was unavailable for some donors at each locus, only the typed subset was used in association tests. Strong co-occurrence of HLA alleles, especially DR and DQ, made assigning TCR associations to individual alleles difficult. In a later analysis, most CMV-associated TCR beta chains were found to appear HLA-restricted, with HLA associations seemingly driven largely by CMV exposure. According to the authors, the approach could potentially be generalized to other disease states and immunological phenotypes.

About this clone: No antigen is known for it.

The cohort consisted of 600 or so healthy bone marrow donors. Cohort members were all nominally healthy when sampled, although unrecorded immune exposures were likely present. The donor tested CMV seronegative and was one of the 352 seronegative cohort members. A peripheral blood sample was collected from each donor, and TCR beta sequencing was performed on peripheral blood mononuclear cells. Genomic DNA was extracted from the blood cell samples with the Qiagen DNeasy Blood Extraction Kit. Libraries were constructed by the immunoSEQ multiplex PCR assay. The multiplex PCR relied on a mix of 60 forward primers for TCR Vbeta segments and 13 reverse primers for TCR Jbeta segments. Amplification of the CDR3 region of rearranged TCR beta genes was performed with a multiplex PCR assay on genomic DNA. Amplified TCR beta libraries were sequenced as 87-base-pair reads on the Illumina HiSeq System. Per the authors' processing: A later analysis tallied 80 million to 95 million unique TCR beta chains across the 666 repertoires, and about 10 million of those chains were shared by two or more donors. A nearest-neighbor algorithm error-corrected the raw reads and collapsed the reads into unique sequences, merging closely related sequences to remove PCR and sequencing errors. CDR3 sequences were aligned to IMGT reference sequences to assign V, D and J gene segments. For a sequence to be retained, at least a six-nucleotide match to both a V gene segment and a J gene segment was required. A rearrangement counted as productive if the CDR3 had no stop codons and remained in frame with V and J, and every other rearrangement counted as non-productive. Following IMGT convention, CDR3 was defined as the stretch from the second conserved V-encoded cysteine up to the conserved J-encoded phenylalanine. In an earlier analysis of some 550 of the donors, sequences lacking an unambiguous match to a single V gene segment were excluded. In an earlier analysis of around 590 of the donors, a V segment was called functional when productive rearrangements were above 56.7%, and segregating when the standard deviation between donors exceeded 5%. A statistical classification framework was built to diagnose cytomegalovirus status from the catalog of TCR beta chain sequences. In a later analysis, V and J genes were assigned by comparing TCR nucleotide sequences against IMGT/GENE-DB human TR gene sequences. In a later analysis, CDR3 sequences and most-parsimonious VDJ recombination scenarios were assigned using the TCRdist pipeline. In a later analysis, each TCR beta chain was defined by its CDR3 amino acid sequence together with its V-gene family, and reads lacking a unique V-gene family were excluded. To address suspected cross-contamination and a sequencing artifact, a later analysis removed around 600 highly shared, low-generation-probability nucleotide sequences. A later analysis calculated a clonal expansion index for each public chain from normalized within-repertoire ranks of inferred template counts. A later analysis computed generation probabilities with a VDJ recombination model fitted to out-of-frame rearrangements, and checked the results against IGoR. A later analysis scored TCR-TCR, TCR-HLA and TCR-CMV co-occurrence with hypergeometric tests, applying a repertoire-size bias correction to TCR pairs. To estimate false discovery rates, a later analysis permuted the HLA or CMV assignments 20 times. In a later analysis, co-occurring TCRs were grouped using DBSCAN, with TCRdist sequence similarity added in when clustering inside HLA-allele-positive subsets. Repertoires with fewer than 30,000 or more than 120,000 public chains were left out of co-occurrence clustering, as were a handful of repertoires with anomalous nucleotide sharing. As stored in TCRdb, this immuneACCESS dataset retains in-frame rearrangements with V and J assigned. A fraction of the clones does not appear; measured against another copy, unresolved V genes explain less than half of the discrepancy, and the remainder lacks a known reason. The D gene and trimming were derived from the DNA, and the V and J assignments and clone size from that table. This sample's table has entries for 150,000 to 250,000 clones. The top ten clonotypes cover about 0.74% of the sample.

Taken from the germline V gene (reference sequence), the CDR1 and CDR2 loops are SEHNR and FQNEAQ. The CDR3 spans 14 residues, from the cysteine through the phenylalanine. Solely the CDR3 DNA is kept, with 42 bases framed from the first base. Trimming takes 5 bases off V and 4 bases off J; junction bases not matched to a gene: 6. Sample: PBMCs. The TCR originated in a boy aged 10-17 years in good health and CMV-seronegative. The rearranged segments are TRBV7-9 and TRBJ2-3; 7 nucleotides in the junction match TRBD1. The CDR3 protein sequence reads: CASSLTGAADTQYF. The DNA sequence is as follows: TGTGCCAGCAGCCTCACAGGGGCGGCAGATACGCAGTATTTT.